Following are 7 T cell receptor beta chains from one sample sequenced in a study of CD8 T cells in ankylosing spondylitis. Antigens of these TCRs are unknown. TCRdb fed the 5' RACE reads into MiXCR, producing one record per CDR3 protein. The data show about 390,000 distinct CDR3 sequences, 20% to 25% seen once. Study results and caveats: A TCR beta motif made of about 8 highly homologous variants seemed typical of ankylosing spondylitis blood.

The sample consisted of blood, either unsorted or a sorted T cell fraction (not recorded which). The receptors were gathered from a male donor with ankylosing spondylitis.

V usage is TRBV9 and J usage is TRBJ2-2; no reliable D call. The CDR3 runs 14 residues. CDR1 is SGDLS and CDR2 is YYNGEE in the germline V gene. The ends were cut back, 1 base at V and 5 bases at J, with 9 bases in the middle. The DNA of the CDR3 is TGTGCCAGCAGCGTAAGCGAGTTAACCGGGGAGCTGTTTTTT. It yields the protein CASSVSELTGELFF.

There are a few counts of this clonotype. The chain is built from TRBV11-2 and TRBJ2-1; D gene unclear. This CDR3 contains 14 residues. In germline, CDR1 is SGHAT, CDR2 FQNNGV. The V end lost 3 bases, the J end lost 6 bases, and 12 bases lay between the germline ends. CDR3 sequence (DNA): TGTGCCAGCAGCTTGGACCGACTGACCAATGAGCAGTTCTTC. It encodes CASSLDRLTNEQFF. Filled out from reference TRBV11-2 and TRBJ2-1, the complete variable domain reads EAGVAQSPRYKIIEKRQSVAFWCNPISGHATLYWYQQILGQGPKLLIQFQNNGVVDDSQLPKDRFSAERLKGVDSTLKIQPAKLEDSAVYLCASSLDRLTNEQFFGPGTRLTVL.

Here the CDR3 reads CASSRTQETQYF. DNA of the CDR3: TGTGCCAGCAGTCGGACCCAAGAGACCCAGTACTTC. The genes are TRBV12-3 or TRBV12-4 and TRBJ2-5; D unclear. The CDR3 is 12 residues long. Trimming took 5 bases from V and 1 from J, leaving 5 bases between them.

This clonotype was found a few times. This sequence joins TRBV3-1 and TRBJ2-5, with D uncertain. This CDR3 spans 12 amino acids. Germline V gives CDR1 LGHDT, CDR2 YNNKEL (reference sequence). Trimming took 5 bases from V and 9 from J, leaving 13 bases between them. Here the CDR3 reads CASSFDPLAQYF. The CDR3 DNA reads as TGTGCCAGCAGCTTTGACCCATTGGCCCAGTACTTC.

This clonotype was seen more than once but under ten times. The chain couples TRBV14 to TRBJ2-5; the D is unclear. The CDR3 runs to 17 residues. Germline CDR1 and CDR2: SGHDN and FVKESK. V was pared by 4 bases and J by 1 base, with 19 bases between. The CDR3 here is CASSRLKPGTLQETQYF. In DNA form, the CDR3 reads TGTGCCAGCAGCCGACTCAAACCCGGCACCCTCCAAGAGACCCAGTACTTC.

The chain joins TRBV18 to TRBJ1-5; no clear D gene. CDR3 length equals 14 residues. Germline values: CDR1 KGHSH, CDR2 LQKENI. With 6 bases removed from V and 5 bases from J, the gap between germline ends came to 14 bases. This CDR3 reads CASSPANHDQPQHF. The CDR3 region has the DNA TGTGCCAGCTCCCCAGCGAACCACGATCAGCCCCAGCATTTT.

The rearrangement links TRBV12-3 or TRBV12-4 to TRBJ2-1; 9 positions match TRBD2. This CDR3 comprises 17 residues. Losses at the gene ends were 7 bases for V and 2 bases for J; bases not matched to a gene: 12. The CDR3 bases are TGTGCCAGCACCGGTAACGGGGCGGGAGGGACCTACAATGAGCAGTTCTTC. It translates to CASTGNGAGGTYNEQFF.